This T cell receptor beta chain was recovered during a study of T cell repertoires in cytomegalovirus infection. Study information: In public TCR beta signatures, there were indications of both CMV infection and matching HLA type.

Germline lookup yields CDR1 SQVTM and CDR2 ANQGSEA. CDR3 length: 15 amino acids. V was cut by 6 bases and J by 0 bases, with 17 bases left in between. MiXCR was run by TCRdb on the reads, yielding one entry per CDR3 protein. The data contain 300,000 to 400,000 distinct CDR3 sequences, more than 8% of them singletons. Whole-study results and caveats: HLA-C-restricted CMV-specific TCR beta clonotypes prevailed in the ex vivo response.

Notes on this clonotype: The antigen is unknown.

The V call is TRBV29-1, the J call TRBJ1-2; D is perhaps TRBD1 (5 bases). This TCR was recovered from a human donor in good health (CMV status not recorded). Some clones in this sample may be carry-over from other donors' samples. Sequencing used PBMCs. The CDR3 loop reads CSVLSMTVSNYGYTF. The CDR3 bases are TGCAGCGTCCTCTCTATGACAGTTTCTAACTATGGCTACACCTTC.